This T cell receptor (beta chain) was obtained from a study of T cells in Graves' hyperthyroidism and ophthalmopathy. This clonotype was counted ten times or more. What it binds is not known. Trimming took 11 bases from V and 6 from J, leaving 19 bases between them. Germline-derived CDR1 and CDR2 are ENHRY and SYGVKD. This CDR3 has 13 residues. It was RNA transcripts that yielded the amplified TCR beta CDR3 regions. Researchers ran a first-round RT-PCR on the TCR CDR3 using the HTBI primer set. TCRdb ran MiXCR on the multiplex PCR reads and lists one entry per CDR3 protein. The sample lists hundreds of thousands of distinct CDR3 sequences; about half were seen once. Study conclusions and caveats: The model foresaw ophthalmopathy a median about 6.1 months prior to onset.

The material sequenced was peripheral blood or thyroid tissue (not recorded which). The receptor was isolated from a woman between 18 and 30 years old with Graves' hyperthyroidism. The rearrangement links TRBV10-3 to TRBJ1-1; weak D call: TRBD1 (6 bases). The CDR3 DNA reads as TGTGCCGCAAGGGGAAAGGGACAATCTGAAGCTTTCTTT. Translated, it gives CAARGKGQSEAFF.